A single sample is the source of the 32 T cell receptor beta chains below, sequenced in a study of graft-versus-host responses after intestinal transplantation (TCRdb year 2021). Preparation of the library involved the immunoSEQ multiplex PCR assay. Here the immuneACCESS table is served through TCRdb, limited to in-frame sequences with V and J called. Missing clones are a known gap in these copies; in checked studies unresolved V genes cover under half, and the rest lacks a known reason. The sample includes over 45,000 clones, with 85% to 95% observed a single time. 5.5% to 6% of the sample is taken by the ten largest. This specimen was PBMCs, taken about 800 days after a first intestinal transplant, on the day of a second. All receptors come from a human patient who received an intestinal transplant, so some T cells may come from the graft donor.

The gene calls are TRBV5-6 and TRBJ1-3, with a possible D match to TRBD1 (5 bases). V was pared by 2 bases and J by 2 bases, with 8 bases between. The CDR3 extends over 14 amino acids. CDR1 and CDR2 (germline): SGHDT, YYEEEE. The CDR3 region has the DNA TGTGCCAGCAGCTTCGGGACGGCTGGAAACACCATATATTTT. It codes for CASSFGTAGNTIYF.

The V and J genes are TRBV5-1 and TRBJ2-7; no clear D. The CDR3 has 12 amino acids. Germline CDR1 and CDR2: SGHRS and YFSETQ. Trimming took 4 bases from V and 7 from J, leaving 12 bases between them. DNA for the CDR3: TGCGCCAGCAGCGAAGGGTCCCTGGAGCAGTACTTC. Translation gives CASSEGSLEQYF.

V is TRBV28 and J is TRBJ2-7; D gene ambiguous. Germline lookup yields CDR1 MDHEN and CDR2 SYDVKM. The V and J ends lost 6 bases and 7 bases respectively, with 13 bases between them. The CDR3 runs 12 residues. The CDR3 sequence: CASSTLLGEQYF. The CDR3 DNA reads as TGTGCCAGCAGCACTCTATTAGGTGAGCAGTACTTC.

The chain combines TRBV7-3 with TRBJ2-1; TRBD2 aligns across 13 bases. This CDR3 region has 15 residues. In germline, CDR1 is SGHTA, CDR2 FQGTGA. V lost 3 bases, J lost 9 bases, and 5 bases stayed unmatched. In DNA, the CDR3 is TGTGCCAGCAGCTTCGGACTAGCGGGAGTTGGTGAGCAGTTCTTC. Translation gives CASSFGLAGVGEQFF.

J is TRBJ1-1 and V is TRBV19; maybe TRBD1 (5 bases). Germline CDR1 and CDR2: LNHDA and SQIVND (reference sequence). Trimming left V 3 bases short and J 1 base short, with 9 bases between. The CDR3 consists of 14 residues. CDR3 region: CASSIGQGNTEAFF. Here the CDR3 DNA reads TGTGCCAGTAGTATCGGGCAGGGGAACACTGAAGCTTTCTTT. Complete variable domain (other parts from reference TRBV19 and TRBJ1-1): DGGITQSPKYLFRKEGQNVTLSCEQNLNHDAMYWYRQDPGQGLRLIYYSQIVNDFQKGDIAEGYSVSREKKESFPLTVTSAQKNPTAFYLCASSIGQGNTEAFFGQGTRLTVV.

The chain links TRBV19 to TRBJ2-7; D ambiguous. V lost 1 base to trimming and J lost 3 bases, with 10 bases between them. The V gene's germline CDR1 is LNHDA and CDR2 SQIVND (reference sequence). The CDR3 spans 14 residues. This CDR3 is CASSIGGGIYEQYF. CDR3 DNA sequence: TGTGCCAGTAGTATAGGGGGTGGGATCTACGAGCAGTACTTC.

The V gene is TRBV9, the J gene TRBJ2-7, with D uncertain. Germline V CDR1 and CDR2: SGDLS, YYNGEE. Between the trimmed V and J ends, which lost 1 base and 2 bases, there was a span of 1 base. The CDR3 covers 11 residues. CDR3 sequence: CASSVTYEQYF. DNA for the CDR3: TGTGCCAGCAGCGTAACCTACGAGCAGTACTTC.

The chain has TRBV11-2 and TRBJ2-5; D remains ambiguous. Trimming left V 4 bases short and J 4 bases short, with 10 bases between. CDR1 is SGHAT, CDR2 FQNNGV, per germline. This CDR3 has 13 residues. Here the CDR3 DNA reads TGTGCCAGCAGCTGGTACAGAGGAGAGACCCAGTACTTC. Amino acids: CASSWYRGETQYF.

This chain joins TRBV6-1 and TRBJ1-4, with D tentatively TRBD1 (5 bases). V lost 5 bases, J lost 10 bases, and 20 bases lay in between. Germline V lookup: CDR1 MNHNS, CDR2 SASEGT. The CDR3 is 15 amino acids. The CDR3 DNA follows: TGTGCCAGCAGTCCCCAACTCGGGACGATTGGAAAACTGTTTTTT. Its protein is CASSPQLGTIGKLFF.

The chain links TRBV6-5 to TRBJ2-7; 10 bases map to TRBD1. The V gene's germline CDR1 is MNHEY and CDR2 SVGAGI. The junction had 2 bases not matched to a gene; V was cut back by 6 bases and J by 3 bases. CDR3 length: 13 amino acids. The CDR3: CASRRDRGYEQYF. As DNA, the CDR3 is TGTGCCAGCAGACGGGACAGGGGCTACGAGCAGTACTTC.

This chain connects TRBV7-2 to TRBJ1-2; D not certain. V lost 1 base and J lost 11, with 14 bases in between. CDR1 and CDR2 from the germline V gene are SGHTA and FQGNSA. The CDR3 extends over 13 amino acids. In nucleotides, the CDR3 is TGTGCCAGCAGCTTAGGCGGGATCTTGGGTTACACCTTC. It encodes CASSLGGILGYTF.

The V call is TRBV29-1, the J call TRBJ2-1; D gene uncertain. V lost 4 bases and J 2 bases, leaving 9 bases between the germline ends. CDR1 and CDR2 (germline): SQVTM, ANQGSEA. This CDR3 has 13 amino acids. CDR3 sequence: CSVALVTYNEQFF. Here the CDR3 DNA reads TGCAGCGTTGCTCTAGTAACCTACAATGAGCAGTTCTTC.

J is TRBJ2-3 and V is TRBV27; the D gene is possibly TRBD2 (8 bases). V was cut by 2 bases and J by 9 bases, with 18 bases left in between. CDR3 size: 15 residues. CDR1 is MNHEY and CDR2 is SMNVEV in the germline V gene (reference sequence). The DNA of the CDR3 is TGTGCCAGCAGTTTACAGGGGGGAGCGGGAGTAACGCAGTATTTT. Its translation: CASSLQGGAGVTQYF.

The chain employs TRBV12-1 and TRBJ2-6. TRBV12-1 is termed a pseudogene. The CDR3 is 12 residues long. The CDR3 nucleotides are TGTGCCAGCAGCTCTGGGGCCAACGTCCTGACTTTC. Translating gives CASSSGANVLTF.

This chain uses TRBV5-1 with TRBJ2-3; no definite D call. The V gene lost 4 bases and the J gene lost 4 bases, with 13 bases spanning the gap. The CDR3 length is 14 residues. The V gene's germline CDR1 is SGHRS and CDR2 YFSETQ. This chain's CDR3 is CASSTRSASDTQYF. The DNA of the CDR3 is TGCGCCAGCAGCACCAGATCCGCCTCAGATACGCAGTATTTT.

The chain recombines TRBV2 with TRBJ2-1; TRBD2 matches at 12 bases. Germline CDR1 reads SNHLY; CDR2 reads FYNNEI. V was pared by 1 base and J by 9 bases, with 4 bases of the junction left unmatched. CDR3 length: 15 amino acids. CDR3 in DNA: TGTGCCAGCAGTGAAGGGACTAGCGGGATCGGTGAGCAGTTCTTC. It translates to CASSEGTSGIGEQFF. Drawing the rest from reference TRBV2 and TRBJ2-1, the complete variable domain is EPEVTQTPSHQVTQMGQEVILRCVPISNHLYFYWYRQILGQKVEFLVSFYNNEISEKSEIFDDQFSVERPDGSNFTLKIRSTKLEDSAMYFCASSEGTSGIGEQFFGPGTRLTVL.

The chain links TRBV15 to TRBJ1-1, with D possibly matching TRBD1 (6 bases). V was cut by 6 bases and J by 0 bases, with 11 bases left in between. Looked up from germline, CDR1 is LNHNV and CDR2 is YYDKDF (reference sequence). This CDR3 comprises 14 residues. The CDR3 reads CATRGQILNTEAFF. Here the CDR3 DNA reads TGTGCCACCAGAGGACAGATCTTGAACACTGAAGCTTTCTTT.

The rearrangement links TRBV18 to TRBJ2-1, with a possible D match to TRBD2 (5 bases). The CDR3 totals 14 residues. Germline assignment: CDR1 KGHSH and CDR2 LQKENI. Trimming pared 2 bases from V and 4 bases from J, leaving 9 bases between. The CDR3, as DNA: TGTGCCAGCTCACCAGGAGGACCATACAATGAGCAGTTCTTC. Translation: CASSPGGPYNEQFF.

J is TRBJ1-4 and V is TRBV6-5; unclear D gene. V gave up 6 bases and J gave up 7 bases, with 15 bases separating them. Looked up from germline, CDR1 is MNHEY and CDR2 is SVGAGI. This CDR3 has 14 residues. The CDR3 reads CASRFIATAEKLFF. In nucleotides, the CDR3 is TGTGCCAGCAGATTTATTGCCACAGCTGAAAAACTGTTTTTT.

The chain employs TRBV18 and TRBJ2-1; D may be TRBD2 (6 bases). The CDR3 has 14 residues. Germline V lookup: CDR1 KGHSH, CDR2 LQKENI. Trimming removed 3 bases from V and 5 bases from J, with 11 bases in between. CDR3 sequence: CASSPGTVNNEQFF. The CDR3, as DNA: TGTGCCAGCTCACCGGGGACTGTGAACAATGAGCAGTTCTTC.

The table lists this clone with a few counts. Its ends do not fully match the called genes, so a read error is possible. V gene TRBV6-6 combines with J gene TRBJ2-1; no clear D gene. This CDR3 has 14 amino acids. The germline V gene encodes CDR1 MNHNY and CDR2 SVGAGI (reference sequence). In DNA, the CDR3 is TGTGCCAGCATTTACTCCCTAATTTACAATGAGCAGTTCTTC. Protein sequence: CASIYSLIYNEQFF.

The chain has TRBV7-8 and TRBJ1-1; D may be TRBD1 (5 bases). The length of the CDR3 is 13 residues. Between the trimmed V and J ends, which lost 0 bases and 6 bases, there was a span of 8 bases. The germline CDR1 and CDR2 sequences are SGHVS and FQNEAQ. This CDR3 reads CASSLARGPEAFF. The CDR3 DNA follows: TGTGCCAGCAGCTTAGCGAGGGGACCTGAAGCTTTCTTT.

Only one count was recorded for this clone. An end of the junction does not agree with germline; a read error may underlie this. The chain employs TRBV7-7 and TRBJ2-5, with 8 bases that match TRBD1. This CDR3 spans 17 amino acids. CDR1 and CDR2 from the germline V gene are SSHAT and FNYEAQ (reference sequence). CDR3 amino acids: CASSLGNRDRWAETQYF. In DNA form, the CDR3 reads TGTGCTAGCAGCCTGGGTAACCGGGACAGGTGGGCAGAGACCCAGTACTTC.

The chain couples TRBV2 to TRBJ1-2; TRBD1 is a possible D gene (6 bases). Germline CDR1 is SNHLY and CDR2 is FYNNEI. CDR3 length: 12 residues. V gave up 6 bases and J gave up 8 bases, with 13 bases separating them. For the CDR3, the DNA is TGTGCCAGCAGGGGGGCAGGGAAAGGCTACACCTTC. Translated, it gives CASRGAGKGYTF.

This chain uses TRBV19 with TRBJ2-1; 13 positions match TRBD2. This CDR3 has 16 amino acids. The germline CDR1 and CDR2 sequences are LNHDA and SQIVND (reference sequence). The V and J ends lost 8 bases and 0 bases, in that order; junction bases with no gene match: 4. The DNA for the CDR3 is TGTGCCAGTGGGGGACTAGCGGGAAGCTCCTACAATGAGCAGTTCTTC. Its protein is CASGGLAGSSYNEQFF.

J is TRBJ2-1 and V is TRBV4-1; the D gene is possibly TRBD1 (5 bases). The CDR3 spans 19 residues. V lost 1 base to trimming and J lost 1 base, with 20 bases between them. Germline lookup yields CDR1 MGHRA and CDR2 YSYEKL. As DNA, the CDR3 is TGCGCCAGCAGCCAAGGGCAGGGAAGGTGGGGTGAGTCCTACAATGAGCAGTTCTTC. Protein sequence: CASSQGQGRWGESYNEQFF.

The rearrangement joins TRBV10-1 to TRBJ2-7, with 7 positions matching TRBD2. The germline gives CDR1 WNHNN, CDR2 SYGVQD (reference sequence). This CDR3 has 14 amino acids. Losses at the gene ends were 2 bases for V and 0 bases for J; bases not matched to a gene: 1. The CDR3 DNA reads TGCGCCAGCAGTGAGGGCGGGAGCTCCTACGAGCAGTACTTC. This encodes CASSEGGSSYEQYF.

The V call is TRBV9, the J call TRBJ1-1, with D hard to call. Per the germline V gene, CDR1 is SGDLS and CDR2 is YYNGEE. The V gene lost 4 bases and the J gene lost 4 bases, with 17 bases spanning the gap. The CDR3 consists of 15 residues. CDR3 region: CASSPRAGSITEAFF. CDR3 bases: TGTGCCAGCAGCCCGAGAGCAGGTAGTATCACTGAAGCTTTCTTT.

The genes are TRBV11-2 and TRBJ2-2; no clear D gene. CDR3 size: 12 residues. CDR1 SGHAT and CDR2 FQNNGV come from the germline V gene. V was pared by 8 bases and J by 3 bases, with 7 bases between. CDR3 DNA sequence: TGTGCCAGCGTAGACCACACCGGGGAGCTGTTTTTT. Protein: CASVDHTGELFF.

The chain combines TRBV6-5 with TRBJ1-3, with TRBD1 identical over 7 bases. CDR3 length equals 13 residues. Losses at the gene ends were 6 bases for V and 7 bases for J; bases not matched to a gene: 6. Germline values: CDR1 MNHEY, CDR2 SVGAGI. CDR3 in DNA: TGTGCCAGCAGGGCAACAGGGGAGAACACCATATATTTT. Translating gives CASRATGENTIYF.

The chain is built from TRBV28 and TRBJ2-7; 8 bases agree with TRBD1. Germline CDR1 and CDR2: MDHEN and SYDVKM. The ends lost 5 bases at V and 3 bases at J; junction bases unmatched: 9. The CDR3 contains 15 residues. The CDR3 region has the DNA TGTGCCAGCAGTCTCCAGGGGGCGAGGGACTACGAGCAGTACTTC. This gives the protein CASSLQGARDYEQYF.

This chain uses TRBV7-3 with TRBJ2-1; D is tentatively TRBD1 or TRBD2 (5 bases each). Between the trimmed V and J ends, which lost 4 bases and 9 bases, there was a span of 10 bases. This CDR3 has 12 amino acids. Germline CDR1 reads SGHTA; CDR2 reads FQGTGA. The CDR3 region has the DNA TGTGCCAGCAGCTCGGGACGTAGTGAGCAGTTCTTC. Protein sequence: CASSSGRSEQFF. Full variable domain (rest looked up from reference TRBV7-3 and TRBJ2-1): GAGVSQTPSNKVTEKGKYVELRCDPISGHTALYWYRQSLGQGPEFLIYFQGTGAADDSGLPNDRFFAVRPEGSVSTLKIQRTERGDSAVYLCASSSGRSEQFFGPGTRLTVL.